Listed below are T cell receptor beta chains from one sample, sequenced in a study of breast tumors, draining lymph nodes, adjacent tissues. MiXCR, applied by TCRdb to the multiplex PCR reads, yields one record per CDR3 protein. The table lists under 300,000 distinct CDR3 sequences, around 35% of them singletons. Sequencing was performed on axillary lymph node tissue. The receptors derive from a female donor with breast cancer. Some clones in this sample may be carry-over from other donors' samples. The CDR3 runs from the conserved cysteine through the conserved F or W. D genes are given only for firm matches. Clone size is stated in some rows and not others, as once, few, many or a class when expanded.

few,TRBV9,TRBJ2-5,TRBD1,TGTGCCAGCAGCCCCAGACAGGGAGATCCGGAGACCCCGTACTTC,CASSPRQGDPETPYF
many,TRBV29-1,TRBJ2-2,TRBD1,TGCAGCGCCACAGGGGCCCGAGGCGGGGAGCTGTTTTTT,CSATGARGGELFF
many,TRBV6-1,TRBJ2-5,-,TGTGCCAGCAGGGAAGTAGGGGCCGGGGAGACCCAGTACTTC,CASREVGAGETQYF
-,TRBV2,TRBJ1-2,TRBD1,TGTGCCAGCCAGTCACAGGGGGGCTACACCTTC,CASQSQGGYTF
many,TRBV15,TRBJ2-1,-,TGTGCCACCAGCAGAGACGTTGGACCTTACAATGAGCAGTTCTTC,CATSRDVGPYNEQFF
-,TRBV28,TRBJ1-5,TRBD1,TGTGCCAGCAGACCCGGACAGGAAGCGTGGCAGCCCCAGCATTTT,CASRPGQEAWQPQHF
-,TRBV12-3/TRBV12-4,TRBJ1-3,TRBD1,TGTGCCAGCAGTTTGGTGACAGGGGAATACACCATATATTTT,CASSLVTGEYTIYF
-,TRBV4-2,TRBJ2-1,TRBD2,TGTGCCAGCAGCCAAGAGGGGCTAGCGGGTCTCTACTACAATGAGCAGTTCTTC,CASSQEGLAGLYYNEQFF
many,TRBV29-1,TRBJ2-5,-,TGCAGCGCTGTGGTGGCGGGGGAGACCCAGTACTTC,CSAVVAGETQYF
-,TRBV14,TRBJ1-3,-,TGTGCCAGCAGCCCGACATTCTCTGGAAACACCATATATTTT,CASSPTFSGNTIYF
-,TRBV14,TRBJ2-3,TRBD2,TGTGCCAGCAGCCAAGGTCTAGCGGGAGGGTCAGAAGATACGCAGTATTTT,CASSQGLAGGSEDTQYF
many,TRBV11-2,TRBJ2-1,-,TGTGCCAGCCGCGGACAGACATGGTACAATGAGCAGTTCTTC,CASRGQTWYNEQFF
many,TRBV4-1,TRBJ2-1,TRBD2,TGCGCCAGCAGCCAAGACGCTAGCGGCGATGAGCAGTTCTTC,CASSQDASGDEQFF
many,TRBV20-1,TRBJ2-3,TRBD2,TGCAGTGCTCGCCTGACTAGCGGGAGGGCAGATACGCAGTATTTT,CSARLTSGRADTQYF
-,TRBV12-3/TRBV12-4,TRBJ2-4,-,TGTGCCAGCAGTTCCCCGGGTGGGGGAGACATTCAGTACTTC,CASSSPGGGDIQYF
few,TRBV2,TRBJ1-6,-,TGTGCCAGCAGAAAGGGTCGGGAAAATTTCCCCCTCCACTTT,CASRKGRENFPLHF
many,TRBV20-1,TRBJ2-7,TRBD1,TGCAGTGCTAGACCTCGGACAGGGGTCTACGAGCAGTACTTC,CSARPRTGVYEQYF
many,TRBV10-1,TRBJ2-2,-,TGCGCCAGCAGTCCCGGAGGGCTAGGGGAGCTGTTTTTT,CASSPGGLGELFF
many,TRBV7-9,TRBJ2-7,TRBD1,TGTGCCAGCAGCTTCGGGGACAGGGTGAACGAGCAGTACTTC,CASSFGDRVNEQYF
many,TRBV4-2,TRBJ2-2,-,TGTGCCAGCAGCCCCACCCCAGGGTCCACCGGGGAGCTGTTTTTT,CASSPTPGSTGELFF